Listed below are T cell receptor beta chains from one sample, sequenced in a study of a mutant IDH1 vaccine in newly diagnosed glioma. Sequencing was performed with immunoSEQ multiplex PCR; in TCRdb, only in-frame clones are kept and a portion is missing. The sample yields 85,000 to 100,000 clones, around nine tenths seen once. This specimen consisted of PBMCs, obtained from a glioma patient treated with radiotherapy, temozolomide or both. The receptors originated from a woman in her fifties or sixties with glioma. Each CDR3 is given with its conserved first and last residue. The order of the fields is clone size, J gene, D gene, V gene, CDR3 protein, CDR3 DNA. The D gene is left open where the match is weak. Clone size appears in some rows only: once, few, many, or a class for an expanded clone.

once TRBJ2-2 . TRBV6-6 CASRHTVLGDTGELFF TGTGCCAGCAGGCACACGGTCCTAGGGGACACCGGGGAGCTGTTTTTT
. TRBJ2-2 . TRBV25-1 CASSPRGVTGELFF TGTGCCAGCAGCCCTCGTGGGGTTACCGGGGAGCTGTTTTTT
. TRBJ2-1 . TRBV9 CASSDGLGSTTWQFF TGTGCCAGCAGCGATGGGTTGGGGTCAACTACTTGGCAGTTCTTC
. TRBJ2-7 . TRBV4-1 CASSQVGTPSYEQYF TGCGCCAGCAGCCAAGTAGGGACCCCTTCCTACGAGCAGTACTTC
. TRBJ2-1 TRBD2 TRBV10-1 CASSLSGSYNEQFF TGCGCCAGCAGTCTTAGCGGGAGCTACAATGAGCAGTTCTTC
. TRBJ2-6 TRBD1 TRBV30 CAWGRGPGANVLTF TGTGCCTGGGGAAGGGGGCCAGGGGCCAACGTCCTGACTTTC
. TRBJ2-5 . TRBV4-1 CASSQPMGQETQYF TGCGCCAGCAGCCAGCCAATGGGCCAAGAGACCCAGTACTTC
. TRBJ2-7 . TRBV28 CASSSPLGFGRTSYEQYF TGTGCCAGCAGTTCCCCCTTGGGTTTCGGGAGAACCAGCTACGAGCAGTACTTC
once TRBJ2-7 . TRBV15 CATSRDKQGPYEQYF TGTGCCACCAGCAGAGATAAGCAGGGTCCCTACGAGCAGTACTTC
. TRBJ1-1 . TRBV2 CASMGTAGPMNTEAFF TGTGCCAGCATGGGGACGGCGGGGCCCATGAACACTGAAGCTTTCTTT
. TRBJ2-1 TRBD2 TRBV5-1 CASSLMAGDANEQFF TGCGCCAGCAGCTTGATGGCGGGAGATGCAAATGAGCAGTTCTTC
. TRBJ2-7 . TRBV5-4 CASSSRDTYEQYF TGTGCCAGCAGCTCCCGGGACACCTACGAGCAGTACTTC
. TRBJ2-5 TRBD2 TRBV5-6 CASSWLAEETQYF TGTGCCAGCAGCTGGCTAGCGGAAGAGACCCAGTACTTC
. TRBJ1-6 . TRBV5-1 CASSLGQKSSPLHF TGCGCCAGCAGCTTGGGACAGAAAAGTTCACCCCTCCACTTT
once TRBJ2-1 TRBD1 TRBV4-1 CASSQDPGTGSYNEQFF TGCGCCAGCAGCCAAGATCCGGGGACAGGTAGCTACAATGAGCAGTTCTTC
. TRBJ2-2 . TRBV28 CASSPQAWTVPNTGELFF TGTGCCAGCAGTCCCCAGGCGTGGACAGTTCCGAACACCGGGGAGCTGTTTTTT
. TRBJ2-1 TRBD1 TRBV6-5 CASSFGTGSSYNEQFF TGTGCCAGCAGTTTTGGGACAGGGAGCTCCTACAATGAGCAGTTCTTC
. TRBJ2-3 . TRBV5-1 CASSLTPGTAWNTQYF TGCGCCAGCAGCTTAACCCCCGGGACCGCGTGGAATACGCAGTATTTT
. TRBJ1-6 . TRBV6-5 CASRTGRDNSPLHF TGTGCCAGCAGGACGGGGAGGGATAATTCACCCCTCCACTTT
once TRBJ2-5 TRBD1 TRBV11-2 CASSLRVAGGGETQYF TGTGCCAGCAGCTTAAGGGTCGCAGGGGGCGGAGAGACCCAGTACTTC
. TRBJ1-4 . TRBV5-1 CASSLWGRFATNEKLFF TGCGCCAGCAGCTTGTGGGGCAGGTTTGCAACTAATGAAAAACTGTTTTTT
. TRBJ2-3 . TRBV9 CASSNKEGMLDTQYF TGTGCCAGCAGCAATAAGGAGGGGATGTTAGATACGCAGTATTTT
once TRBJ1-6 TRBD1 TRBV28 CASSSQGQYNSPLHF TGTGCCAGCAGTTCCCAGGGACAGTATAATTCACCCCTCCACTTT
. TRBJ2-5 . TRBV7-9 CASSLVGRETQYF TGTGCCAGCAGCTTAGTTGGGAGGGAGACCCAGTACTTC